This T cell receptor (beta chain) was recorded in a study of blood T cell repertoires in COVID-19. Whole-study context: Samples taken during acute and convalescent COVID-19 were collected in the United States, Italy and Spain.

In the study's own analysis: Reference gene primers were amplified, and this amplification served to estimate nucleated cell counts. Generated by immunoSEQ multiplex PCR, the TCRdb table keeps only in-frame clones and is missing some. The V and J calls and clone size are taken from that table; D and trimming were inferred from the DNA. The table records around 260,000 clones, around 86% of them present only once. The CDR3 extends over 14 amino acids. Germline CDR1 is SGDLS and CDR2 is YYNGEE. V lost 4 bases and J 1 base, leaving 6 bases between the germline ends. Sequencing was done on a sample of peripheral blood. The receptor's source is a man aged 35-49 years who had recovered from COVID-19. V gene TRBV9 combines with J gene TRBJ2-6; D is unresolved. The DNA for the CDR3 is TGTGCCAGCAGCTTCGTTTCTGGGGCCAACGTCCTGACTTTC. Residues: CASSFVSGANVLTF.